This T cell receptor (beta chain) comes out of a study of beta chain features in type 1 diabetes. About the research overall: When patients were set against healthy donors, age, gender and cell yields were similar. Study-level points and caveats: The question of HLA type influencing TCRB rearrangement was one that remained unresolved here. People with Type 1 diabetes carried modestly yet significantly shorter TCRB CDR3s in all four CD4+ subsets. Compared to healthy donors, patients appeared to have naive, central memory and Treg TCRB repertoires that were more alike.

Looked up from germline, CDR1 is SGHRS and CDR2 is YFSETQ. The length of the CDR3 is 12 residues. This clone was recorded a few times. The antigen is unknown. An end of the junction does not agree with germline; a read error may underlie this. What was sequenced were expressed TCRB transcripts, since all of the isolated RNA had been reverse transcribed. Method: immunoSEQ multiplex PCR; TCRdb's copy keeps in-frame clones and lacks some. The sample has 65,000 to 85,000 clones, nearly 50% seen once. A single heparinised draw of roughly 110 mL on average was taken per donor. This TCR derives from a man aged 25 to 45 with type 1 diabetes. The genes are TRBV5-1 and TRBJ1-2; 8 nucleotides align to TRBD1. Sample: central memory CD4+ T cells from blood. This chain's CDR3 is CASSLEQGARSF. CDR3 coding DNA: TGCGCCAGCAGCTTGGAGCAGGGGGCGAGGAGCTTC.